Sequencing of this T cell receptor beta chain was carried out in a study of OX40 agonist ivuxolimab in advanced cancers. Overall study context: A male proportion of about 86% was recorded, with mean age approximately 64 years and range roughly 23 to 85. Notes on the study in general: Antigen specificity was not determined for the expanded peripheral T cells.

Profiled with immunoSEQ multiplex PCR; TCRdb holds only in-frame clones, not every one. This sample carries 9,500 to 13,000 clones, just under 80% of them seen once, and the ten largest clones take more than 15%. Germline V gene sequence: CDR1 SGHKS, CDR2 YYEKEE (reference sequence). The length of the CDR3 is 14 residues. The V end lost 4 bases, the J end lost 0 bases, and 8 bases lay between the germline ends. About this clone itself: Its antigen is not known.

The chain employs TRBV5-5 and TRBJ2-1, with D uncertain. Sequenced here: CD4+ or CD8+ T cells sorted from blood, sampled in a trial of the OX40 agonist ivuxolimab. The TCR comes from an adult with an advanced solid tumor such as melanoma, head and neck, liver or kidney cancer. The CDR3 sequence: CASSPEGSYNEQFF. As DNA, the CDR3 is TGTGCCAGCAGCCCTGAAGGCTCCTACAATGAGCAGTTCTTC.